Listed here are 12 T cell receptor beta chains from one sample, sequenced in a study of cytomegalovirus exposure and HLA in healthy donors. Vbeta (60) and Jbeta (13) primers were used in the PCR. Produced via immunoSEQ multiplex PCR; TCRdb's table is partial and in-frame only. Seen here are about 130,000 clones, about 83% observed once, and the top ten hold approximately 3.6%. The sample was PBMCs. Receptors originate from a woman aged 40 to 49 in good health and CMV-seropositive.

This clone has a single count. The gene calls are TRBV7-2 and TRBJ2-1; TRBD2 matches 8 bases. V trimming: 3 bases; J trimming: 3 bases; junction bases outside the gene matches: 10. This CDR3 is built from 17 residues. CDR1 is SGHTA, CDR2 FQGNSA, per germline. This CDR3 is CASSLEAGAGGYNEQFF. In DNA form, the CDR3 reads TGTGCCAGCAGCTTGGAGGCGGGTGCGGGGGGCTACAATGAGCAGTTCTTC. Together with reference TRBV7-2 and TRBJ2-1, the CDR3 gives the full variable domain: GAGVSQSPSNKVTEKGKDVELRCDPISGHTALYWYRQSLGQGLEFLIYFQGNSAPDKSGLPSDRFSAERTGGSVSTLTIQRTQQEDSAVYLCASSLEAGAGGYNEQFFGPGTRLTVL.

This clone was found a few times. The rearrangement joins TRBV28 to TRBJ2-7; TRBD1 agrees at 12 bases. This CDR3 is built from 18 residues. The V segment lost 6 bases and the J segment 3 bases; nucleotides outside the gene matches: 15. Germline V gives CDR1 MDHEN, CDR2 SYDVKM. The DNA of the CDR3 is TGTGCCAGCAGCTACCGCCCCTGGGACAGGGGGCATTTCTACGAGCAGTACTTC. Translation gives CASSYRPWDRGHFYEQYF.

This clone was counted between two and nine times. V usage is TRBV6-6 and J usage is TRBJ2-7; no firm D call. The CDR3 has 11 residues. CDR1 is MNHNY, CDR2 SVGAGI, per germline (reference sequence). Trimming cost V 6 bases and J 6 bases, with 9 bases left between them. CDR3 bases: TGTGCCAGCAGCTTAGCCGGCGAGCAGTACTTC. This gives the protein CASSLAGEQYF.

The count of this clone is one. The chain has TRBV10-3 and TRBJ2-7, with 7 bases lining up with TRBD1. Germline V CDR1 and CDR2: ENHRY, SYGVKD. With 0 bases clipped from V and 2 bases from J, the junction kept 7 bases outside the gene matches. This CDR3 spans 16 amino acids. The CDR3 protein is CAISESWGQRAYEQYF. CDR3 in DNA: TGTGCCATCAGTGAGTCGTGGGGACAGAGAGCCTACGAGCAGTACTTC.

This clone was picked up a small number of times. The V call is TRBV7-8, the J call TRBJ2-1; 9 bases are shared with TRBD1. V gave up 1 base and J gave up 3 bases; unmatched junction bases: 4. The germline CDR1 and CDR2 sequences are SGHVS and FQNEAQ. This CDR3 has 16 amino acids. The CDR3 reads CASSLDYRGHYNEQFF. DNA of the CDR3: TGTGCCAGCAGCTTAGACTACAGGGGGCACTACAATGAGCAGTTCTTC.

The V and J genes are TRBV27 and TRBJ2-7; perhaps TRBD1 as D (5 bases). The CDR3 has 14 residues. Germline V gene lookup returns CDR1 MNHEY and CDR2 SMNVEV (reference sequence). V was clipped by 3 bases and J by 1 base, with 10 bases between them. CDR3 in DNA: TGTGCCAGCAGTTTTTCAGGGTCGTCCTACGAGCAGTACTTC. It encodes CASSFSGSSYEQYF.

The chain carries TRBV2 and TRBJ2-1; 11 positions agree with TRBD2. Germline assignment: CDR1 SNHLY and CDR2 FYNNEI. The CDR3 extends over 14 amino acids. The junction had 3 bases not matched to a gene; V was cut back by 7 bases and J by 4 bases. CDR3 sequence: CASTGLAVYNEQFF. The DNA of the CDR3 is TGTGCCAGCACGGGACTAGCGGTATACAATGAGCAGTTCTTC.

The genes are TRBV28 and TRBJ2-3, with TRBD2 matching over 12 bases. The trim removed 6 bases at V and 0 bases at J, leaving 7 bases unmatched. The germline CDR1 and CDR2 sequences are MDHEN and SYDVKM. This CDR3 spans 17 amino acids. This CDR3 reads CASRSAGLAGSTDTQYF. CDR3 bases: TGTGCCAGCAGGTCGGCGGGACTAGCGGGTAGCACAGATACGCAGTATTTT.

The sample holds one count of this clone. This chain connects TRBV9 to TRBJ2-5; TRBD1 is a possible D gene (6 bases). Deletions cut 0 bases from V and 3 bases from J, with 15 bases between. CDR3 length equals 16 residues. The V gene's germline CDR1 is SGDLS and CDR2 YYNGEE. The CDR3 region has the DNA TGTGCCAGCAGCGTAGAGGGGACACTAGGGAAAGAGACCCAGTACTTC. Amino acid sequence: CASSVEGTLGKETQYF.

This sequence joins TRBV20-1 and TRBJ2-1, with D unclear. Germline values: CDR1 DFQATT, CDR2 SNEGSKA (reference sequence). The length of the CDR3 is 11 residues. V was shortened by 0 bases and J by 9 bases, with 6 bases between the two germline ends. The CDR3 bases are TGCAGTGCTAGAGACAGAAGTGAGCAGTTCTTC. Amino acid sequence: CSARDRSEQFF.

There are a few counts of this clone. The chain couples TRBV6-1 to TRBJ2-7; D unresolved. V dropped 6 bases and J dropped 5 bases, with 14 bases sitting between them. The CDR3 has 13 residues. The V gene's germline CDR1 is MNHNS and CDR2 SASEGT. The CDR3 DNA follows: TGTGCCAGCAGGTCTTATAGCCACCACGAGCAGTACTTC. It yields the protein CASRSYSHHEQYF.

The rearrangement joins TRBV5-1 to TRBJ1-2, with 8 bases that match TRBD1. Trimming removed 0 bases from V and 7 bases from J; junction bases left unmatched: 11. The CDR3 loop spans 16 amino acids. Germline lookup yields CDR1 SGHRS and CDR2 YFSETQ. CDR3 DNA: TGCGCCAGCAGCTTGGTCTCTTGGCAGGGGGCGAGTGGCTACACCTTC. This sequence encodes CASSLVSWQGASGYTF.